The source of this TCR beta chain is a study of identical twins. Looked up from germline, CDR1 is MNHEY and CDR2 is SVGEGT. This CDR3 is 17 amino acids long. V lost 4 bases to trimming and J lost 0 bases; unmatched junction nucleotides: 8. This clonotype came up once. Healthy Caucasian individuals made up all the donors. Through template switching, a universal primer site was introduced, and the cDNA contained unique molecular identifiers. TCRdb analysed the 5' RACE reads with MiXCR anew, one entry per CDR3 protein. This table has a few hundred thousand distinct CDR3 sequences, about a fifth appearing once.

This TCR came from a man in his forties or fifties in good health. The chain recombines TRBV6-2 or TRBV6-3 with TRBJ2-1, with 8 bases aligning to TRBD1. Sample: naive T cells sorted from blood. As DNA, the CDR3 is TGTGCCAGCAGTTTAACAGGGGGAACAATCTCCTACAATGAGCAGTTCTTC. This gives the protein CASSLTGGTISYNEQFF.